This T cell receptor beta chain was identified during a study of Graves' ophthalmopathy and Graves' hyperthyroidism. V was shortened by 1 base and J by 1 base, with 11 bases between the two germline ends. The CDR3 consists of 14 residues. CDR1 is SQVTM, CDR2 ANQGSEA, per germline. Amplification targeted the TCR beta CDR3 regions, with RNA transcripts as the source material. A first-round RT-PCR used HTBI primers, followed by a second-round multiplex PCR. TCRdb fed the multiplex PCR reads into MiXCR, producing one record per CDR3 protein. The table shows about 1.2 million distinct CDR3 sequences, with around a third occurring only once.

This sequence originates from an adult man with Graves' hyperthyroidism. The rearrangement joins TRBV29-1 to TRBJ2-7, with D possibly TRBD2 on 6 matching bases. Sequencing used peripheral blood or thyroid tissue (not recorded which). The chain's CDR3 is CSVEGGRTSYEQYF. The CDR3 nucleotides read TGCAGCGTTGAAGGGGGGAGGACATCCTACGAGCAGTACTTC.